Presented here are 29 T cell receptor beta chains from one specimen sequenced in a study of blood T cell repertoires in COVID-19. Some clones are missing from TCRdb's copy, which holds only in-frame ones; the method was immunoSEQ multiplex PCR. The sample contains about 99,000 clones, around four fifths of which appear only once. Input material: peripheral blood. These receptors originate from a man aged 55 to 70 with acute or convalescent COVID-19.

This chain connects TRBV2 to TRBJ1-2, with D possibly being TRBD1 (5 bases). The CDR3 is 13 residues long. The germline V and J ends were trimmed by 5 bases and 6 bases, with 13 bases remaining between them. Germline V CDR1 and CDR2: SNHLY, FYNNEI. CDR3 residues: CASSRLPRDGYTF. CDR3 coding DNA: TGTGCCAGCAGTAGACTCCCCAGGGATGGCTACACCTTC. Supplemented by reference TRBV2 and TRBJ1-2, the full variable domain reads EPEVTQTPSHQVTQMGQEVILRCVPISNHLYFYWYRQILGQKVEFLVSFYNNEISEKSEIFDDQFSVERPDGSNFTLKIRSTKLEDSAMYFCASSRLPRDGYTFGSGTRLTVV.

This clone was seen once. The chain combines TRBV28 with TRBJ2-5; the D gene is possibly TRBD1 (5 bases). Trimming removed 2 bases at V and 2 bases at J, with 9 bases between. This CDR3 spans 14 amino acids. In germline, CDR1 is MDHEN, CDR2 SYDVKM. CDR3 loop: CASSLRGVQETQYF. The CDR3 nucleotides are TGTGCCAGCAGTTTAAGGGGCGTACAAGAGACCCAGTACTTC.

The chain is built from TRBV5-1 and TRBJ2-2; D perhaps matches TRBD1 (6 bases). CDR1 is SGHRS, CDR2 YFSETQ, per germline. V lost 0 bases and J 6 bases, leaving 18 bases between the germline ends. This CDR3 region has 17 residues. The CDR3 DNA follows: TGCGCCAGCAGCTTGGTAGGCGGACAGAAATTCCCCGGGGAGCTGTTTTTT. It codes for CASSLVGGQKFPGELFF.

The CDR3 nucleotides read TGTGCCTGGAACGGAGGGACAGGAAGCAATCAGCCCCAGCATTTT. Protein sequence: CAWNGGTGSNQPQHF. V and J are TRBV30 and TRBJ1-5; 8 bases map to TRBD1. The CDR3 extends over 15 amino acids. V was pared by 4 bases and J by 1 base, with 6 bases of the junction left unmatched. CDR1 and CDR2 from the germline V gene are GTSNPN and SVGIG (reference sequence).

This clone was detected a few times. J is TRBJ2-7 and V is TRBV2; no firm D call. Germline V gene data show CDR1 as SNHLY and CDR2 as FYNNEI. Trimming left V 1 base short and J 0 bases short, with 7 bases between. The CDR3 consists of 14 residues. This CDR3 is CASSEGSVSYEQYF. DNA of the CDR3: TGTGCCAGCAGTGAAGGGTCGGTCTCCTACGAGCAGTACTTC.

The V and J genes are TRBV5-1 and TRBJ1-6; D ambiguous. Trimming took off 3 bases at V and 11 bases at J, with 12 bases between the two ends. Germline CDR1 SGHRS, CDR2 YFSETQ. CDR3 size: 13 residues. CDR3 protein: CASSSEGWAPLHF. CDR3 in DNA: TGCGCCAGCAGCTCCGAGGGTTGGGCACCCCTCCACTTT.

This rearrangement joins TRBV15 to TRBJ2-2, with TRBD2 identical over 7 bases. Germline assignment: CDR1 LNHNV and CDR2 YYDKDF (reference sequence). The CDR3 covers 17 residues. V was clipped by 1 base and J by 5 bases; unmatched bases: 10. The CDR3: CATSRALGGESTGELFF. The CDR3 DNA reads as TGTGCCACCAGCAGAGCCCTGGGGGGGGAGAGTACCGGGGAGCTGTTTTTT.

The chain joins TRBV11-2 to TRBJ1-1; D might be TRBD1 (6 bases). V lost 4 bases and J lost 7, with 19 bases in between. Germline loops: CDR1 SGHAT, CDR2 FQNNGV. This CDR3 is 15 amino acids long. This CDR3 reads CASSSGLNREGEAFF. In DNA form, the CDR3 reads TGTGCCAGCAGCTCCGGCCTTAACAGGGAGGGTGAAGCTTTCTTT.

This clone occurred once. V gene TRBV11-2 combines with J gene TRBJ1-2; TRBD1 is a possible D gene (6 bases). Trimming left V 0 bases short and J 8 bases short, with 13 bases between. The CDR3 is made up of 14 amino acids. Germline values: CDR1 SGHAT, CDR2 FQNNGV. The CDR3 DNA follows: TGTGCCAGCAGCTTAGATCTGAAAGGGGGAGGCTACACCTTC. Translation: CASSLDLKGGGYTF.

This clone was picked up a small number of times. The gene calls are TRBV19 and TRBJ1-5, with 8 bases aligning to TRBD1. Trimming took 9 bases from V and 4 from J; bases not matched to a gene: 5. Germline V CDR1 and CDR2: LNHDA, SQIVND (reference sequence). This CDR3 comprises 13 residues. DNA for the CDR3: TGTGCCAGCGAGGACAGGGTAAATCAGCCCCAGCATTTT. Protein sequence: CASEDRVNQPQHF.

This chain uses TRBV9 with TRBJ2-5, with TRBD2 matching 13 bases. Trimming removed 4 bases from V and 6 bases from J; junction bases left unmatched: 3. Germline V gene data show CDR1 as SGDLS and CDR2 as YYNGEE. This CDR3 is built from 14 residues. The CDR3: CASSPTSGRQTQYF. The DNA of the CDR3 is TGTGCCAGCAGCCCGACTAGCGGGAGGCAGACCCAGTACTTC.

This clone was picked up one time. This sequence joins TRBV9 and TRBJ2-3; D ambiguous. This CDR3 has 13 amino acids. Germline lookup yields CDR1 SGDLS and CDR2 YYNGEE. The V and J ends lost 0 bases and 3 bases respectively, with 5 bases between them. CDR3 region: CASSVVLTDTQYF. The CDR3 DNA sequence: TGTGCCAGCAGCGTAGTACTAACAGATACGCAGTATTTT.

The chain is built from TRBV18 and TRBJ2-3; no clear D. V was cut by 6 bases and J by 5 bases, with 6 bases left in between. Germline assignment: CDR1 KGHSH and CDR2 LQKENI. CDR3 length: 11 amino acids. CDR3 amino acids: CASSGLDTQYF. The CDR3 nucleotides are TGTGCCAGCTCTGGCCTAGATACGCAGTATTTT.

The chain joins TRBV7-8 to TRBJ2-7; D might be TRBD2 (6 bases). The CDR3 has 15 residues. The germline V and J ends were trimmed by 6 bases and 4 bases, with 19 bases remaining between them. The germline V gene has CDR1 SGHVS and CDR2 FQNEAQ. The CDR3 nucleotides read TGTGCCAGCAGTTCTTCCCGGGACTTGGTTTACGAGCAGTACTTC. This translates into CASSSSRDLVYEQYF. Full variable domain (remainder filled in from reference TRBV7-8 and TRBJ2-7): GAGVSQSPRYKVAKRGQDVALRCDPISGHVSLFWYQQALGQGPEFLTYFQNEAQLDKSGLPSDRFFAERPEGSVSTLKIQRTQQEDSAVYLCASSSSRDLVYEQYFGPGTRLTVT.

The chain has TRBV7-3 and TRBJ1-2, with 7 bases that match TRBD1. The trim removed 1 base at V and 5 bases at J, leaving 10 bases unmatched. Germline V gene sequence: CDR1 SGHTA, CDR2 FQGTGA. This CDR3 spans 16 amino acids. The CDR3 reads CASSLNPVRGTYGYTF. The CDR3 bases are TGTGCCAGCAGCTTAAACCCCGTCAGGGGGACTTATGGCTACACCTTC.

V gene TRBV20-1 combines with J gene TRBJ1-5, with D tentatively TRBD1 (6 bases). Trimming pared 3 bases from V and 3 bases from J, leaving 15 bases between. The CDR3 consists of 15 residues. From germline, CDR1 is DFQATT and CDR2 SNEGSKA (reference sequence). As DNA, the CDR3 is TGCAGTGCTAGTACGGGGGGCCCGTTCAATCAGCCCCAGCATTTT. This gives the protein CSASTGGPFNQPQHF.

The chain recombines TRBV6-5 with TRBJ1-5, with D possibly matching TRBD1 (6 bases). The V end lost 5 bases, the J end lost 0 bases, and 8 bases lay between the germline ends. The germline V gene has CDR1 MNHEY and CDR2 SVGAGI. The CDR3 runs to 14 residues. The CDR3: CASSQDSSNQPQHF. CDR3 coding DNA: TGTGCCAGCAGTCAGGACAGTAGCAATCAGCCCCAGCATTTT.

The chain recombines TRBV23-1 with TRBJ1-5, with a tentative D call TRBD1 (6 bases). TRBV23-1 is an ORF for which the function is uncertain. V was pared by 6 bases and J by 1 base, with 10 bases between. The CDR3 is made up of 14 amino acids. CDR3 sequence reads: CASRFGQSNQPQHF. As DNA, the CDR3 is TGCGCCAGCAGATTTGGACAGAGCAATCAGCCCCAGCATTTT.

The chain combines TRBV6-1 with TRBJ2-7; 8 bases map to TRBD1. The CDR3 has 14 amino acids. Germline CDR1 reads MNHNS; CDR2 reads SASEGT. V shed 2 bases, J shed 3 bases, and the junction held 3 bases outside the gene matches. CDR3 region: CASSEHTGGYEQYF. The CDR3 DNA reads as TGTGCCAGCAGTGAACACACAGGGGGCTACGAGCAGTACTTC.

The V and J genes are TRBV19 and TRBJ2-3; 7 bases map to TRBD2. Per the germline V gene, CDR1 is LNHDA and CDR2 is SQIVND (reference sequence). Trimming at V came to 4 bases and at J to 2 bases, leaving 9 bases not matched to a gene. The CDR3 consists of 16 residues. CDR3 sequence: CASSKGGGGSTDTQYF. In nucleotides, the CDR3 is TGTGCCAGTAGTAAAGGAGGCGGGGGATCCACAGATACGCAGTATTTT.

The J gene is TRBJ1-4, the V gene TRBV10-1; D is ambiguous. Germline CDR1 and CDR2: WNHNN and SYGVQD (reference sequence). The CDR3 has 15 amino acids. Trimming removed 0 bases at V and 3 bases at J, with 8 bases between. The CDR3, as DNA: TGCGCCAGCAGTGAGTCGGGAGCGGCTAATGAAAAACTGTTTTTT. Translating gives CASSESGAANEKLFF.

The CDR3 sequence: CASSLGSGTGESRGYTF. Written as DNA, the CDR3 is TGTGCCAGCAGCTTAGGTAGCGGGACAGGGGAGAGCCGTGGCTACACCTTC. The chain joins TRBV7-6 to TRBJ1-2; 10 positions agree with TRBD1. The V segment lost 1 base and the J segment 7 bases; nucleotides outside the gene matches: 12. The CDR3 sequence is 17 residues long. Germline lookup yields CDR1 SGHVS and CDR2 FNYEAQ.

The gene calls are TRBV7-8 and TRBJ1-1; D is undetermined. The V end was cut by 0 bases, the J end by 0 bases, with 11 bases between. Germline V CDR1 and CDR2: SGHVS, FQNEAQ. The CDR3 spans 16 residues. For the CDR3, the DNA is TGTGCCAGCAGCTTAGCGCGGGCAGCTATGAACACTGAAGCTTTCTTT. Its protein product is CASSLARAAMNTEAFF.

The chain couples TRBV5-6 to TRBJ2-7, with 8 bases identical to TRBD2. V gave up 4 bases and J gave up 4 bases; unmatched junction bases: 13. This CDR3 is 16 amino acids long. Germline V CDR1 and CDR2: SGHDT, YYEEEE. The DNA of the CDR3 is TGTGCCAGCAGCGTTTCCGGGGGACTAGAGGGTTACGAGCAGTACTTC. It translates to CASSVSGGLEGYEQYF.

The chain couples TRBV6-2 or TRBV6-3 to TRBJ1-5, with 8 bases fitting TRBD1. CDR1 and CDR2 from the germline V gene are MNHEY and SVGEGT. V lost 6 bases and J lost 6; bases outside the gene matches: 10. The CDR3 extends over 15 amino acids. The CDR3 protein is CASSSFQGAAQPQHF. DNA for the CDR3: TGTGCCAGCAGCTCCTTCCAGGGGGCAGCTCAGCCCCAGCATTTT.

This sequence joins TRBV4-1 and TRBJ2-7; 9 bases are a match to TRBD2. Trimming removed 4 bases from V and 3 bases from J; junction bases left unmatched: 7. This CDR3 is 15 amino acids long. Germline-derived CDR1 and CDR2 are MGHRA and YSYEKL. CDR3 DNA: TGCGCCAGCAGCCCAAGTGCGGGGGGGAACTACGAGCAGTACTTC. This codes for CASSPSAGGNYEQYF.

The CDR3 sequence: CARMATGAYNEQFF. The CDR3 DNA follows: TGTGCCAGGATGGCGACAGGGGCCTACAATGAGCAGTTCTTC. V gene TRBV7-2 combines with J gene TRBJ2-1; 8 nucleotides align to TRBD1. V was pared by 9 bases and J by 2 bases, with 6 bases of the junction left unmatched. The CDR3 length is 14 residues. CDR1 is SGHTA and CDR2 is FQGNSA in the germline V gene.

The gene calls are TRBV6-1 and TRBJ2-7; 11 nucleotides match TRBD2. V shed 0 bases, J shed 2 bases, and the junction held 9 bases outside the gene matches. In germline, CDR1 is MNHNS, CDR2 SASEGT. The CDR3 is 18 residues long. CDR3: CASSEALAGGTRTYEQYF. CDR3 bases: TGTGCCAGCAGTGAAGCGTTAGCGGGAGGGACTAGGACCTACGAGCAGTACTTC.

The V and J genes are TRBV9 and TRBJ2-2; possible D gene TRBD2, 7 bases. Germline CDR1 reads SGDLS; CDR2 reads YYNGEE. V lost 4 bases and J 5 bases, leaving 21 bases between the germline ends. This CDR3 spans 17 amino acids. CDR3: CASSPTWGGGVTGELFF. In DNA, the CDR3 is TGTGCCAGCAGCCCCACTTGGGGAGGGGGAGTAACCGGGGAGCTGTTTTTT.